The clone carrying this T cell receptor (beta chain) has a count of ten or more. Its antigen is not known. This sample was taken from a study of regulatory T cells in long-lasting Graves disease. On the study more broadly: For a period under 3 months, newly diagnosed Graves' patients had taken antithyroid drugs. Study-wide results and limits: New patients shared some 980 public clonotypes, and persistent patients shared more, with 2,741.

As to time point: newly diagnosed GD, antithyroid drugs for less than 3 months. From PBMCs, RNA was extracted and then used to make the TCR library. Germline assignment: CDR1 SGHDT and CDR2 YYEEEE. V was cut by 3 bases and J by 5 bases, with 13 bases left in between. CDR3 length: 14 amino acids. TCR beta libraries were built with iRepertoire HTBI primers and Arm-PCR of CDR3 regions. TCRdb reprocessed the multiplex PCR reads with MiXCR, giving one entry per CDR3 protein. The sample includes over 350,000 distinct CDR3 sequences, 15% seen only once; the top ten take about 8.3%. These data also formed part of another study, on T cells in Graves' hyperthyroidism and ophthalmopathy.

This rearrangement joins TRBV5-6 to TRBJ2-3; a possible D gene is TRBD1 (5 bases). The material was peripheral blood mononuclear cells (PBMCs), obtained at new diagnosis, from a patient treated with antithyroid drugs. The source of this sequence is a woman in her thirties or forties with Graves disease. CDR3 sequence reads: CASSSPGQGDTQYF. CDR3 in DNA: TGTGCCAGCAGCTCCCCCGGCCAGGGAGATACGCAGTATTTT.